Listed below are T cell receptor beta chains from one sample, sequenced in a study of T cell responses to AZD1222 COVID-19 vaccine. Assay used: immunoSEQ multiplex PCR; TCRdb lists only in-frame clones, some missing. The sample has 100,000 to 120,000 clones, roughly 87% seen once. This sample comprised peripheral blood, obtained 28 days after the second AZD1222 dose. The source is an adult who received the AZD1222 COVID-19 vaccine. The CDR3 runs from the conserved cysteine through the conserved F or W. The D gene is left open where the match is weak. Clone size, where shown, is once, few, many, or a class for clones that have expanded.

TRBV5-1	TRBJ2-1	-	-	CASSLEQWDNEQFF	TGCGCCAGCAGCTTGGAACAGTGGGACAATGAGCAGTTCTTC
TRBV19	TRBJ1-5	-	-	CATTGDPYNQPQHF	TGTGCCACCACGGGGGATCCTTACAATCAGCCCCAGCATTTT
TRBV6-5	TRBJ2-7	-	-	CASSYSRPGNEQYF	TGTGCCAGCAGTTACTCGAGGCCAGGCAACGAGCAGTACTTC
TRBV10-3	TRBJ2-7	-	-	CAISEVLNYEQYF	TGTGCCATCAGTGAGGTACTAAACTACGAGCAGTACTTC
TRBV28	TRBJ1-2	-	-	CASSDPGFDYGYTF	TGTGCCAGCAGCGACCCAGGGTTTGACTATGGCTACACCTTC
TRBV9	TRBJ1-2	-	-	CASSVAPDSLYGYTF	TGTGCCAGCAGCGTAGCCCCTGACAGCTTATATGGCTACACCTTC
TRBV27	TRBJ2-3	-	-	CASRSGLPADTQYF	TGTGCCAGCAGATCGGGGCTACCGGCGGATACGCAGTATTTT
TRBV5-1	TRBJ2-1	-	TRBD2	CASSVSGSSYNEQFF	TGCGCCAGCAGCGTTAGCGGGAGCTCCTACAATGAGCAGTTCTTC
TRBV9	TRBJ2-1	once	TRBD2	CASSVGIRTSGDNEQFF	TGTGCCAGCAGCGTAGGAATAAGGACTAGCGGGGACAATGAGCAGTTCTTC
TRBV7-3	TRBJ2-2	few	-	CASSYLNGELFF	TGTGCCAGCAGCTATCTAAACGGGGAGCTGTTTTTT